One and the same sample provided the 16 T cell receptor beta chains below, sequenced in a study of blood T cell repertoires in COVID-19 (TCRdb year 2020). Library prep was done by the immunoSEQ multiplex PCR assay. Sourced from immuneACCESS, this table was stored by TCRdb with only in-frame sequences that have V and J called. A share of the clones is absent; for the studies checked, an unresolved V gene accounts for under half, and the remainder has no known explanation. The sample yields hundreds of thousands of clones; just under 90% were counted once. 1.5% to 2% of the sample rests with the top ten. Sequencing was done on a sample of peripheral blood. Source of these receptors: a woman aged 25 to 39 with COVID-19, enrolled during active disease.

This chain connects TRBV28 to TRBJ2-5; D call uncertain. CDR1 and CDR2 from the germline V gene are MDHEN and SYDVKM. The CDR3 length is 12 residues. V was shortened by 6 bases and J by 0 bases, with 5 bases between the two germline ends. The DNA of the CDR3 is TGTGCCAGCAGCCGGGACCAAGAGACCCAGTACTTC. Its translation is CASSRDQETQYF.

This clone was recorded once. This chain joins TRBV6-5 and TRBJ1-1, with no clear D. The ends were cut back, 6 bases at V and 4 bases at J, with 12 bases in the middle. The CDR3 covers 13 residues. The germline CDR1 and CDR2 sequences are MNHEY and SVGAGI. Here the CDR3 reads CASSQTRGTEAFF. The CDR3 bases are TGTGCCAGCAGCCAGACCCGGGGCACTGAAGCTTTCTTT.

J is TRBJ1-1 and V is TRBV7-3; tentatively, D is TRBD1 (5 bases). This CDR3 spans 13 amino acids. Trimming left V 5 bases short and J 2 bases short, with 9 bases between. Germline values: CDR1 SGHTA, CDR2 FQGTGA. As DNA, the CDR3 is TGTGCCAGCAGCAGCGGGACCAACACTGAAGCTTTCTTT. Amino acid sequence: CASSSGTNTEAFF. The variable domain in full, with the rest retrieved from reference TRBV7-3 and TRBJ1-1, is GAGVSQTPSNKVTEKGKYVELRCDPISGHTALYWYRQSLGQGPEFLIYFQGTGAADDSGLPNDRFFAVRPEGSVSTLKIQRTERGDSAVYLCASSSGTNTEAFFGQGTRLTVV.

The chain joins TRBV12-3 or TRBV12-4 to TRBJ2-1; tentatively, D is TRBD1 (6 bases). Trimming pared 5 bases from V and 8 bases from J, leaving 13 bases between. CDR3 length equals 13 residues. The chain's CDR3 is CASSNHRADEQFF. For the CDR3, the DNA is TGTGCCAGCAGTAACCACAGGGCCGATGAGCAGTTCTTC.

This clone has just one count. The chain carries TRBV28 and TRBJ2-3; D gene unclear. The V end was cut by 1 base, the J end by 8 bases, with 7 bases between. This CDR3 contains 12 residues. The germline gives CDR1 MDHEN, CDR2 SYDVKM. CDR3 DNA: TGTGCCAGCAGTTTATCCCGTAGTACGCAGTATTTT. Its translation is CASSLSRSTQYF.

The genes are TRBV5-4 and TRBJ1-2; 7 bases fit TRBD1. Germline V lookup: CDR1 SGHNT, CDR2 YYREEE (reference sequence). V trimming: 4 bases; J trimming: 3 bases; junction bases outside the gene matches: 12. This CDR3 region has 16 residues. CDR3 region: CASSLPGQYSDYGYTF. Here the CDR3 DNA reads TGTGCCAGCAGCCTACCGGGACAGTACTCGGACTATGGCTACACCTTC.

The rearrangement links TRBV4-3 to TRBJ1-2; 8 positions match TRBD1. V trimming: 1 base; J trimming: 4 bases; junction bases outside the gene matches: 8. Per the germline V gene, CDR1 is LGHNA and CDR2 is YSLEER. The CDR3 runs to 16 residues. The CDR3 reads CASSQAWTGKTYGYTF. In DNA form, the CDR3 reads TGCGCCAGCAGCCAAGCGTGGACAGGGAAGACCTATGGCTACACCTTC.

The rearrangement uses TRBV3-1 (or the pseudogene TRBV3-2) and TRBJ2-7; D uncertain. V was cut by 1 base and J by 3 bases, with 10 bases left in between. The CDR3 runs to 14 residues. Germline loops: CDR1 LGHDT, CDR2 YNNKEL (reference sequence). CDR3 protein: CASSQVQNVYEQYV. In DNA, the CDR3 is TGTGCCAGCAGCCAAGTACAGAACGTCTACGAGCAGTACGTC.

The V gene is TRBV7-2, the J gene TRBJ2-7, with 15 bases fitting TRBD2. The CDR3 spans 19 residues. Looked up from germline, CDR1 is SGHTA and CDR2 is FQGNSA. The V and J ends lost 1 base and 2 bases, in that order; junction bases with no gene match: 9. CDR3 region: CASSLDGTSGGYRAYEQYF. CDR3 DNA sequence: TGTGCCAGCAGCTTAGACGGGACTAGCGGGGGGTACCGAGCCTACGAGCAGTACTTC.

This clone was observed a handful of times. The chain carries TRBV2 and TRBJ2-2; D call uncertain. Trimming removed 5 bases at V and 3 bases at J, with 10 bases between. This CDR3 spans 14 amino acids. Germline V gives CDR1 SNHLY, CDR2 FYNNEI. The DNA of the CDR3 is TGTGCCAGCAGTCTAGTCAGCTACACCGGGGAGCTGTTTTTT. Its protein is CASSLVSYTGELFF.

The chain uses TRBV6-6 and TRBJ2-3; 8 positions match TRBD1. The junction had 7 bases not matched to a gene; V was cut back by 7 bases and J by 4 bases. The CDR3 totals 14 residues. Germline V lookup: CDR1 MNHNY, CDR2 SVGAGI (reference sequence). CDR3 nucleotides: TGTGCCAGCACCCTGGCAGGGGGCGCAGATACGCAGTATTTT. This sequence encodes CASTLAGGADTQYF.

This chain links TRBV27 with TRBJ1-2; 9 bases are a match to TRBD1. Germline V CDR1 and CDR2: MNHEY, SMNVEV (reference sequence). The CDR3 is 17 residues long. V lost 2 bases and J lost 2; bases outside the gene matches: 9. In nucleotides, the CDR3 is TGTGCCAGCAGTTTAACAGGGGGCGATTTTGGAAACTATGGCTACACCTTC. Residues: CASSLTGGDFGNYGYTF.

CDR3 coding DNA: TGTGCCAGCAGTTTAGGACAGAACTATGGCTACACCTTC. Its protein product is CASSLGQNYGYTF. The chain employs TRBV12-3 or TRBV12-4 and TRBJ1-2, with D perhaps TRBD1 (5 bases). Trimming stripped 1 base from V and 2 bases from J, with 5 bases between. CDR3 length: 13 amino acids.

The CDR3 DNA is TGTGCCAGCAGTGGCGCGGGGATGGGAGAGACCCAGTACTTC. Its protein product is CASSGAGMGETQYF. The chain recombines TRBV2 with TRBJ2-5; perhaps TRBD2 as D (6 bases). Germline V gene lookup returns CDR1 SNHLY and CDR2 FYNNEI. The CDR3 runs 14 residues. V lost 4 bases and J 4 bases, leaving 13 bases between the germline ends.

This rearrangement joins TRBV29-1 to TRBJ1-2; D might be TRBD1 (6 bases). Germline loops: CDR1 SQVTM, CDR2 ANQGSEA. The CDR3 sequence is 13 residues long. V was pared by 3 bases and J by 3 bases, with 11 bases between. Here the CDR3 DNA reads TGCAGCGTTGAGGACAGCCGGTACTATGGCTACACCTTC. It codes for CSVEDSRYYGYTF.

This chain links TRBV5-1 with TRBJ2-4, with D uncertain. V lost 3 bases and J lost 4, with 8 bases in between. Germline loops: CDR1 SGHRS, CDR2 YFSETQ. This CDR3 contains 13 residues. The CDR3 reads CASSSLSKNIQYF. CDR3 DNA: TGCGCCAGCAGCTCACTGTCGAAAAACATTCAGTACTTC.